Listed below are T cell receptor beta chains from one sample, sequenced in a study of cytomegalovirus exposure and HLA in healthy donors. Assay: immunoSEQ multiplex PCR; the TCRdb copy retains only in-frame clones and omits some. The table has approximately 160,000 clones, roughly 73% seen once. Sequencing input: PBMCs. These receptors all come from a male donor in good health and CMV-seronegative. The CDR3 runs from the conserved cysteine through the conserved F or W. The order of the fields is J gene, D gene, V gene, clone size, CDR3 protein, CDR3 DNA. A D gene is named only where the DNA matches it firmly. Size is omitted from some rows. Given values are once, few, many or a class for expanded clones.

J: TRBJ2-7
D: -
V: TRBV7-9
size: few
CDR3: CSSSFGAYEQYF
DNA: TGTTCCAGCAGCTTCGGGGCCTACGAGCAGTACTTC

J: TRBJ2-5
D: TRBD1
V: TRBV28
size: once
CDR3: CASSRTGVIVQTQYF
DNA: TGTGCCAGCAGTCGGACAGGGGTCATCGTACAGACCCAGTACTTC

J: TRBJ1-4
D: TRBD1
V: TRBV5-1
size: -
CDR3: CASRERDRAYEKLFF
DNA: TGCGCCAGCAGGGAGCGGGACAGGGCCTATGAAAAACTGTTTTTT

J: TRBJ2-7
D: -
V: TRBV5-1
size: -
CDR3: CASSSAGHYSYEQYF
DNA: TGCGCCAGCAGCTCGGCGGGGCATTACTCCTACGAGCAGTACTTC

J: TRBJ2-7
D: -
V: TRBV7-9
size: once
CDR3: CASSLGTIYEQYF
DNA: TGTGCCAGCAGCTTGGGCACCATTTACGAGCAGTACTTC

J: TRBJ2-4
D: TRBD2
V: TRBV6-5
size: -
CDR3: CASSSTSGGDIQYF
DNA: TGTGCCAGCAGTTCCACTAGCGGCGGAGACATTCAGTACTTC

J: TRBJ2-3
D: TRBD2
V: TRBV6-5
size: -
CDR3: CASAEGLVTDTQYF
DNA: TGTGCCAGCGCTGAGGGACTAGTCACAGATACGCAGTATTTT

J: TRBJ2-1
D: -
V: TRBV6-5
size: few
CDR3: CASRLNSGAYNEQFF
DNA: TGTGCCAGCAGGCTTAACTCGGGAGCTTACAATGAGCAGTTCTTC

J: TRBJ2-1
D: -
V: TRBV7-6
size: -
CDR3: CASSRGGPATVEQFF
DNA: TGTGCCAGCAGCCGAGGAGGGCCAGCTACAGTTGAGCAGTTCTTC

J: TRBJ1-5
D: TRBD1
V: TRBV18
size: once
CDR3: CASSPTGGGGQPQHF
DNA: TGTGCCAGCTCACCTACAGGGGGCGGCGGTCAGCCCCAGCATTTT

J: TRBJ2-7
D: TRBD2
V: TRBV7-9
size: -
CDR3: CASSRELAGNEQYF
DNA: TGTGCCAGCAGCCGCGAGTTAGCGGGAAACGAGCAGTACTTC

J: TRBJ2-7
D: -
V: TRBV7-9
size: -
CDR3: CASSLAGGEQYF
DNA: TGTGCCAGCAGCTTAGCTGGCGGCGAGCAGTACTTC

J: TRBJ2-6
D: -
V: TRBV6-5
size: -
CDR3: CASSSLGANVLTF
DNA: TGTGCCAGCAGTTCCCTCGGGGCCAACGTCCTGACTTTC

J: TRBJ1-6
D: -
V: TRBV9
size: -
CDR3: CASSPTGYNSPLHF
DNA: TGTGCCAGCAGCCCGACAGGCTATAATTCACCCCTCCACTTT

J: TRBJ2-1
D: TRBD1
V: TRBV6-6
size: -
CDR3: CASSYGGQTYNEQFF
DNA: TGTGCCAGCAGTTACGGGGGACAGACCTACAATGAGCAGTTCTTC

J: TRBJ2-3
D: -
V: TRBV28
size: -
CDR3: CASSLTKDTQYF
DNA: TGTGCCAGCAGCCTTACTAAGGATACGCAGTATTTT

J: TRBJ2-2
D: TRBD1
V: TRBV19
size: few
CDR3: CASSTGQGNTGELFF
DNA: TGTGCCAGTAGTACGGGACAGGGGAACACCGGGGAGCTGTTTTTT

J: TRBJ1-3
D: -
V: TRBV29-1
size: -
CDR3: CSVGGLSSGNTIYF
DNA: TGCAGCGTTGGCGGACTAAGCTCTGGAAACACCATATATTTT

J: TRBJ1-5
D: -
V: TRBV7-2
size: -
CDR3: CASSYGRGPNQPQHF
DNA: TGTGCCAGCAGCTATGGCAGGGGCCCCAATCAGCCCCAGCATTTT

J: TRBJ1-4
D: TRBD1
V: TRBV10-3
size: -
CDR3: CATHTGQGNEKLFF
DNA: TGTGCCACCCATACGGGACAGGGAAATGAAAAACTGTTTTTT

J: TRBJ1-5
D: TRBD1
V: TRBV27
size: -
CDR3: CASSPRDSLNQPQHF
DNA: TGTGCCAGCAGTCCCCGGGACAGTCTAAATCAGCCCCAGCATTTT

J: TRBJ1-4
D: TRBD1
V: TRBV4-3
size: -
CDR3: CASSRDQGAEKLFF
DNA: TGCGCCAGCTCAAGAGACCAGGGGGCTGAAAAACTGTTTTTT

J: TRBJ1-1
D: -
V: TRBV5-1
size: -
CDR3: CASSLGGVGREAFF
DNA: TGCGCCAGCAGCTTGGGGGGGGTTGGACGTGAAGCTTTCTTT

J: TRBJ2-6
D: -
V: TRBV28
size: -
CDR3: CASSIRGSGANVLTF
DNA: TGTGCCAGCAGCATCAGGGGTTCTGGGGCCAACGTCCTGACTTTC

J: TRBJ1-1
D: -
V: TRBV7-9
size: -
CDR3: CASSLDRNTEAFF
DNA: TGTGCCAGCAGCCTTGACAGGAACACTGAAGCTTTCTTT

J: TRBJ1-2
D: -
V: TRBV9
size: few
CDR3: CASSVGRAGGYTF
DNA: TGTGCCAGCAGCGTAGGACGGGCGGGTGGCTACACCTTC

J: TRBJ1-5
D: -
V: TRBV6-1
size: -
CDR3: CASSEWVGTREQPQHF
DNA: TGTGCCAGCAGTGAATGGGTGGGGACAAGGGAACAGCCCCAGCATTTT

J: TRBJ2-1
D: TRBD1
V: TRBV6-5
size: -
CDR3: CASVGQGYNEQFF
DNA: TGTGCCAGCGTCGGACAGGGTTACAATGAGCAGTTCTTC

J: TRBJ2-2
D: -
V: TRBV7-2
size: -
CDR3: CASSLDGRGWGGLFF
DNA: TGTGCCAGCAGCTTAGATGGTCGGGGGTGGGGAGGGCTGTTTTTT

J: TRBJ2-5
D: TRBD2
V: TRBV28
size: -
CDR3: CASSFQREKEETQYF
DNA: TGTGCCAGCAGTTTTCAGCGGGAGAAGGAAGAGACCCAGTACTTC

J: TRBJ2-3
D: -
V: TRBV27
size: -
CDR3: CASSSWARTDTQYF
DNA: TGTGCCAGCAGTTCCTGGGCGCGCACAGATACGCAGTATTTT

J: TRBJ2-1
D: TRBD2
V: TRBV19
size: -
CDR3: CASSIAAGGNGEQFF
DNA: TGTGCCAGTAGTATAGCAGCGGGGGGGAACGGTGAGCAGTTCTTC

J: TRBJ2-7
D: TRBD1
V: TRBV2
size: once
CDR3: CASSAGQGAREQYF
DNA: TGTGCCAGCAGTGCGGGACAGGGGGCGCGGGAGCAGTACTTC

J: TRBJ2-5
D: -
V: TRBV7-9
size: -
CDR3: CASSGGGLLQETQYF
DNA: TGTGCCAGCAGTGGGGGAGGACTACTCCAAGAGACCCAGTACTTC

J: TRBJ2-7
D: -
V: TRBV11-3
size: -
CDR3: CASSLEQGPHYEQYF
DNA: TGTGCCAGCAGCTTAGAACAGGGACCCCACTACGAGCAGTACTTC

J: TRBJ2-1
D: TRBD2
V: TRBV28
size: -
CDR3: CASSSPGLEGNEQFF
DNA: TGTGCCAGCAGTTCCCCCGGACTAGAGGGGAATGAGCAGTTCTTC

J: TRBJ1-1
D: -
V: TRBV27
size: -
CDR3: CASGVRAEAFF
DNA: TGTGCCAGCGGAGTACGAGCTGAAGCTTTCTTT

J: TRBJ2-2
D: TRBD1
V: TRBV28
size: -
CDR3: CASKTGSPGELFF
DNA: TGTGCCAGCAAGACAGGGTCCCCCGGGGAGCTGTTTTTT

J: TRBJ1-2
D: -
V: TRBV2
size: -
CDR3: CAEKQGASGYTF
DNA: TGTGCCGAAAAACAGGGAGCTAGTGGCTACACCTTC

J: TRBJ2-1
D: -
V: TRBV6-5
size: -
CDR3: CASSSSYEQFF
DNA: TGTGCCAGCAGTTCTAGTTATGAGCAGTTCTTC

J: TRBJ1-5
D: -
V: TRBV5-8
size: -
CDR3: CASSSFQGGQPQHF
DNA: TGTGCCAGCAGCTCCTTTCAGGGAGGCCAGCCCCAGCATTTT

J: TRBJ2-5
D: -
V: TRBV10-3
size: -
CDR3: CATGTYQETQYF
DNA: TGTGCCACCGGGACATATCAAGAGACCCAGTACTTC

J: TRBJ1-5
D: TRBD1
V: TRBV18
size: -
CDR3: CASSPPGTGEHQPQHF
DNA: TGTGCCAGCTCACCACCGGGGACAGGGGAGCATCAGCCCCAGCATTTT

J: TRBJ2-5
D: -
V: TRBV5-5
size: few
CDR3: CASSLTVQETQYF
DNA: TGTGCCAGCAGCTTGACAGTCCAAGAGACCCAGTACTTC

J: TRBJ1-4
D: -
V: TRBV6-5
size: -
CDR3: CASSYEGTNEKLFF
DNA: TGTGCCAGCAGTTACGAGGGCACTAATGAAAAACTGTTTTTT

J: TRBJ1-2
D: TRBD1
V: TRBV7-2
size: -
CDR3: CASRPDRHYGYTF
DNA: TGTGCCAGCAGACCGGACAGGCACTATGGCTACACCTTC

J: TRBJ2-7
D: -
V: TRBV7-8
size: -
CDR3: CASSAVGQGGHEQYF
DNA: TGTGCCAGCAGCGCCGTGGGGCAGGGGGGCCACGAGCAGTACTTC

J: TRBJ2-5
D: -
V: TRBV30
size: -
CDR3: CAWSPGGETQYF
DNA: TGTGCCTGGAGTCCAGGGGGGGAGACCCAGTACTTC

J: TRBJ2-7
D: TRBD1
V: TRBV7-2
size: -
CDR3: CASSPASRDRNREQYF
DNA: TGTGCCAGCAGCCCCGCCTCCCGGGACAGGAACAGGGAGCAGTACTTC

J: TRBJ1-5
D: -
V: TRBV9
size: few
CDR3: CASSPGTNQPQHF
DNA: TGTGCCAGCAGCCCGGGAACGAATCAGCCCCAGCATTTT

J: TRBJ2-7
D: TRBD1
V: TRBV5-5
size: -
CDR3: CASTPGQIFYEQYF
DNA: TGTGCCAGCACCCCGGGACAGATATTCTACGAGCAGTACTTC

J: TRBJ2-3
D: -
V: TRBV6-5
size: -
CDR3: CASSYSDSRTDTQYF
DNA: TGTGCCAGCAGTTACTCGGACTCCAGGACAGATACGCAGTATTTT

J: TRBJ1-1
D: -
V: TRBV5-1
size: -
CDR3: CASSFSGPVEAFF
DNA: TGCGCCAGCAGCTTTTCAGGGCCGGTGGAGGCTTTCTTT

J: TRBJ2-1
D: -
V: TRBV6-4
size: few
CDR3: CASSDIGGFSSEQFF
DNA: TGTGCCAGCAGTGACATTGGGGGCTTCTCGTCTGAGCAGTTCTTC

J: TRBJ2-7
D: TRBD1
V: TRBV19
size: -
CDR3: CATAQGVSYEQYF
DNA: TGTGCCACCGCCCAGGGGGTCTCCTACGAGCAGTACTTC

J: TRBJ2-5
D: -
V: TRBV7-9
size: -
CDR3: CASSPPGDQYF
DNA: TGTGCCAGCAGCCCCCCCGGGGACCAGTACTTC

J: TRBJ1-2
D: -
V: TRBV6-5
size: -
CDR3: CASSYSLNSNYGYTF
DNA: TGTGCCAGCAGTTACTCGCTAAATTCTAACTATGGCTACACCTTC